A single T cell receptor beta chain is shown here with its context. TCRdb's copy holds only in-frame clones and misses some; the assay was immunoSEQ multiplex PCR. Found here are about 9,700 clones, 75% to 80% of them singletons; the top ten hold over 15%. The data are from a study of T cell clonotyping in hematopoietic cell transplantation. V was clipped by 5 bases and J by 3 bases; unmatched bases: 5. Per germline, CDR1 MNHNS and CDR2 SASEGT. This CDR3 has 15 amino acids. The starting material was PBMCs, obtained 180 days after allogeneic stem cell transplant. The clonotype was recovered from a male patient aged 40 to 50 who had an allogeneic stem cell transplant from a related donor, so the T cells may come from the graft donor. Some clones in this sample may be carry-over from other donors' samples. The chain has TRBV6-1 and TRBJ1-1; 11 bases agree with TRBD1. CDR3 region: CASSRDRGEYTEAFF. CDR3 DNA: TGTGCCAGCAGTCGGGACAGGGGGGAGTACACTGAAGCTTTCTTT.